Shown below are 32 T cell receptor beta chains from a single sample sequenced in a study of long-term antiretroviral therapy in people with HIV. At survey level, the immunoSEQ assay was run in its v3.0 version. Data came from immunoSEQ multiplex PCR; TCRdb stores just in-frame clones and leaves some out. The sample lists approximately 26,000 clones; approximately 91% were seen once. The sample in question was unsorted PBMCs, obtained 3.1 years after starting antiretroviral therapy. These receptors were collected from a man aged 18 to 29 with HIV.

The chain uses TRBV11-2 and TRBJ2-7; 8 bases map to TRBD2. Trimming removed 5 bases from V and 3 bases from J; junction bases left unmatched: 6. Per germline, CDR1 SGHAT and CDR2 FQNNGV. CDR3 size: 14 residues. The CDR3: CASSPGGANYEQYF. The CDR3, as DNA: TGTGCCAGCAGCCCGGGAGGGGCAAACTACGAGCAGTACTTC. The whole variable domain, remainder taken from reference TRBV11-2 and TRBJ2-7, is EAGVAQSPRYKIIEKRQSVAFWCNPISGHATLYWYQQILGQGPKLLIQFQNNGVVDDSQLPKDRFSAERLKGVDSTLKIQPAKLEDSAVYLCASSPGGANYEQYFGPGTRLTVT.

This chain links TRBV7-8 with TRBJ1-3, with 10 bases identical to TRBD1. V lost 2 bases, J lost 4 bases, and 11 bases stayed unmatched. The CDR3 is 18 residues long. Germline V gives CDR1 SGHVS, CDR2 FQNEAQ. In DNA, the CDR3 is TGTGCCAGCAGCTTATTTGGGGACAGGGGAAGGCTAGGAAACACCATATATTTT. This translates into CASSLFGDRGRLGNTIYF.

This clone was detected once. This chain's CDR3 is CASSPTGFPGNTIYF. CDR3 coding DNA: TGCGCCAGCAGCCCGACAGGGTTCCCTGGAAACACCATATATTTT. V gene TRBV5-1 combines with J gene TRBJ1-3, with 7 positions matching TRBD1. The length of the CDR3 is 15 residues. The V gene end was trimmed by 4 bases and the J gene end by 2 bases; junction bases not matched to a gene: 6. Germline assignment: CDR1 SGHRS and CDR2 YFSETQ.

The chain recombines TRBV6-5 with TRBJ1-1; D is ambiguous. V dropped 0 bases and J dropped 4 bases, with 6 bases sitting between them. The CDR3 sequence is 13 residues long. The germline gives CDR1 MNHEY, CDR2 SVGAGI. The chain's CDR3 is CASSYSGGTEAFF. The CDR3 nucleotides are TGTGCCAGCAGTTACTCTGGAGGCACTGAAGCTTTCTTT.

This clone was observed once. The chain carries TRBV7-9 and TRBJ1-2; 11 bases are a match to TRBD1. V lost 5 bases and J lost 3; bases outside the gene matches: 11. The CDR3 spans 17 residues. Germline V lookup: CDR1 SEHNR, CDR2 FQNEAQ (reference sequence). This CDR3 is CASSPNLGQGDYYGYTF. DNA for the CDR3: TGTGCCAGCAGCCCGAACCTGGGACAGGGGGACTACTATGGCTACACCTTC.

V and J are TRBV7-3 and TRBJ2-3, with D hard to call. The length of the CDR3 is 15 residues. Trimming took 3 bases from V and 2 from J, leaving 12 bases between them. Germline CDR1 reads SGHTA; CDR2 reads FQGTGA. The CDR3 is CASSLGSSSTDTQYF. The DNA for the CDR3 is TGTGCCAGCAGCTTGGGTAGCAGCTCCACAGATACGCAGTATTTT.

This chain connects TRBV6-6 to TRBJ1-5, with a tentative D call TRBD1 (5 bases). Germline V CDR1 and CDR2: MNHNY, SVGAGI (reference sequence). The ends were cut back, 4 bases at V and 4 bases at J, with 17 bases in the middle. The CDR3 has 16 residues. CDR3 bases: TGTGCCAGCAGTTCCCACACTAGGGGCCTGAATCAGCCCCAGCATTTT. It codes for CASSSHTRGLNQPQHF.

The V and J genes are TRBV7-3 and TRBJ2-1, with 10 bases fitting TRBD2. The CDR3 is 15 amino acids. CDR1 is SGHTA and CDR2 is FQGTGA in the germline V gene. The J segment lost 4 bases and the V segment lost 3 bases, leaving 3 bases of the junction unmatched. The CDR3 DNA reads TGTGCCAGCAGCTTGTCTAGCGGGAGTTACAATGAGCAGTTCTTC. This sequence encodes CASSLSSGSYNEQFF. Drawing the rest from reference TRBV7-3 and TRBJ2-1, the complete variable domain is GAGVSQTPSNKVTEKGKYVELRCDPISGHTALYWYRQSLGQGPEFLIYFQGTGAADDSGLPNDRFFAVRPEGSVSTLKIQRTERGDSAVYLCASSLSSGSYNEQFFGPGTRLTVL.

The V call is TRBV7-2, the J call TRBJ2-1; D possibly corresponds to TRBD2 (5 bases). The V gene lost 6 bases and the J gene lost 4 bases, with 13 bases spanning the gap. The CDR3 consists of 14 residues. Looked up from germline, CDR1 is SGHTA and CDR2 is FQGNSA. The CDR3 here is CASRSRDAYNEQFF. DNA for the CDR3: TGTGCCAGCAGATCCCGGGATGCATACAATGAGCAGTTCTTC. Full variable domain (missing parts from reference TRBV7-2 and TRBJ2-1): GAGVSQSPSNKVTEKGKDVELRCDPISGHTALYWYRQSLGQGLEFLIYFQGNSAPDKSGLPSDRFSAERTGGSVSTLTIQRTQQEDSAVYLCASRSRDAYNEQFFGPGTRLTVL.

V gene TRBV19 combines with J gene TRBJ2-2; unclear D gene. The V end lost 6 bases, the J end lost 7 bases, and 9 bases lay between the germline ends. Germline V lookup: CDR1 LNHDA, CDR2 SQIVND (reference sequence). The CDR3 covers 12 residues. Here the CDR3 DNA reads TGTGCCAGTAGGCTCGGAAGCGGGGAGCTGTTTTTT. The encoded protein is CASRLGSGELFF.

The chain links TRBV13 to TRBJ2-5, with D hard to call. The germline V and J ends were trimmed by 7 bases and 4 bases, with 16 bases remaining between them. In germline, CDR1 is PRHDT, CDR2 FYEKMQ (reference sequence). The CDR3 sequence is 14 residues long. CDR3 bases: TGTGCCAGCACCTATAGTGTCCAGCGAGAGACCCAGTACTTC. Translating it yields CASTYSVQRETQYF.

V and J are TRBV7-3 and TRBJ2-4; D is perhaps TRBD1 or TRBD2 (6 bases each). Germline loops: CDR1 SGHTA, CDR2 FQGTGA. V lost 0 bases and J 5 bases, leaving 11 bases between the germline ends. The CDR3 has 15 residues. CDR3 nucleotide sequence: TGTGCCAGCAGCTTAACTTGGGGGGCCCAAAACATTCAGTACTTC. Protein sequence: CASSLTWGAQNIQYF.

V is TRBV5-1 and J is TRBJ2-1; no firm D call. V was shortened by 0 bases and J by 2 bases, with 9 bases between the two germline ends. The CDR3 extends over 15 amino acids. CDR1 is SGHRS, CDR2 YFSETQ, per germline. Written as DNA, the CDR3 is TGCGCCAGCAGCTTGGCCGCCAATACCTACAATGAGCAGTTCTTC. The encoded protein is CASSLAANTYNEQFF.

This chain connects TRBV7-3 to TRBJ2-1; a possible D gene is TRBD1 (5 bases). The CDR3 is made up of 12 amino acids. With 3 bases removed from V and 12 bases from J, the gap between germline ends came to 12 bases. Per germline, CDR1 SGHTA and CDR2 FQGTGA. For the CDR3, the DNA is TGTGCCAGCAGCTTCCCTGGGGCTGGGCAGTTCTTC. Its protein is CASSFPGAGQFF.

The rearrangement uses TRBV2 and TRBJ2-2, with 8 bases matching TRBD2. After removal of 2 bases from V and 2 bases from J, the junction contained 7 bases not matched to a gene. The CDR3 runs 17 residues. The germline V gene has CDR1 SNHLY and CDR2 FYNNEI. This chain's CDR3 is CASSEFSAGGNTGELFF. In nucleotides, the CDR3 is TGTGCCAGCAGTGAATTTTCCGCGGGGGGTAACACCGGGGAGCTGTTTTTT.

V gene TRBV4-2 combines with J gene TRBJ2-7, with D perhaps TRBD1 or TRBD2 (5 bases each). The CDR3 covers 18 residues. Trimming shortened V by 0 bases and J by 2 bases, and 20 bases separated the two germline ends. Germline lookup yields CDR1 LGHNA and CDR2 YNFKEQ. This CDR3 reads CASSQDKGSRGFTYEQYF. Here the CDR3 DNA reads TGTGCCAGCAGCCAAGATAAGGGATCCCGGGGCTTCACCTACGAGCAGTACTTC.

CDR3 DNA sequence: TGCAGCGTTGCGGGGGCCTCCTACAATGAGCAGTTCTTC. Its translation: CSVAGASYNEQFF. The chain is built from TRBV29-1 and TRBJ2-1, with D possibly being TRBD1 or TRBD2 (6 bases each). Trimming removed 4 bases at V and 0 bases at J, with 7 bases between. Germline V gives CDR1 SQVTM, CDR2 ANQGSEA. This CDR3 spans 13 amino acids.

The rearrangement uses TRBV5-1 and TRBJ2-3, with D unresolved. Germline CDR1 and CDR2: SGHRS and YFSETQ. The V end was cut by 4 bases, the J end by 0 bases, with 6 bases between. This CDR3 has 13 amino acids. The CDR3 nucleotides read TGCGCCAGCAGCATCCTTAGCACAGATACGCAGTATTTT. Translated: CASSILSTDTQYF.

CDR3 in amino acids: CSVVEGQTNTEAFF. The CDR3 DNA is TGCAGCGTTGTTGAGGGACAGACGAACACTGAAGCTTTCTTT. V usage is TRBV29-1 and J usage is TRBJ1-1, with TRBD1 identical over 7 bases. Per the germline V gene, CDR1 is SQVTM and CDR2 is ANQGSEA. With 4 bases clipped from V and 1 base from J, the junction kept 6 bases outside the gene matches. The CDR3 loop spans 14 amino acids.

J is TRBJ2-7 and V is TRBV15; no reliable D call. CDR1 LNHNV and CDR2 YYDKDF come from the germline V gene (reference sequence). Trimming took 3 bases from V and 0 from J, leaving 9 bases between them. The CDR3 contains 14 residues. The CDR3 DNA is TGTGCCACCAGCAGCGACCGGGTCTCCTACGAGCAGTACTTC. This codes for CATSSDRVSYEQYF.

The chain links TRBV5-1 to TRBJ2-4, with 12 bases identical to TRBD1. The CDR3 is made up of 17 amino acids. Germline CDR1 is SGHRS and CDR2 is YFSETQ. Germline trimming cut 5 bases from V and 3 bases from J; bases unmatched to any gene: 9. CDR3: CASSSGQGAPGKNIQYF. CDR3 bases: TGCGCCAGCAGTTCGGGACAGGGGGCGCCGGGCAAAAACATTCAGTACTTC.

This clone has just one count. The chain carries TRBV7-9 and TRBJ1-1, with D unresolved. Germline V gene lookup returns CDR1 SEHNR and CDR2 FQNEAQ (reference sequence). The CDR3 has 15 amino acids. V was clipped by 5 bases and J by 0 bases, with 13 bases between them. DNA of the CDR3: TGTGCCAGCAGCCCGGATATGGGTGTGAACACTGAAGCTTTCTTT. Residues: CASSPDMGVNTEAFF.

J is TRBJ2-7 and V is TRBV7-2; D call uncertain. The V end was cut by 6 bases, the J end by 4 bases, with 10 bases between. Germline V gives CDR1 SGHTA, CDR2 FQGNSA. The length of the CDR3 is 12 residues. The CDR3 here is CASSTMGYEQYF. The CDR3 nucleotides are TGTGCCAGCAGTACCATGGGGTACGAGCAGTACTTC.

The gene calls are TRBV7-8 and TRBJ2-7; TRBD2 is a possible D gene (6 bases). Germline CDR1 SGHVS, CDR2 FQNEAQ. The CDR3 is 13 amino acids. With 6 bases removed from V and 0 bases from J, the gap between germline ends came to 9 bases. The chain's CDR3 is CASRTGDSYEQYF. CDR3 sequence (DNA): TGTGCCAGCAGAACGGGAGACTCCTACGAGCAGTACTTC.

This chain uses TRBV15 with TRBJ2-7; D not certain. Germline V gives CDR1 LNHNV, CDR2 YYDKDF (reference sequence). V was trimmed by 5 bases and J by 5 bases, leaving 22 bases between them. The CDR3 length is 16 residues. The CDR3 DNA sequence: TGTGCCACCAGCGGGGTGTCAGCCACACCTTTAAACGAGCAGTACTTC. This sequence encodes CATSGVSATPLNEQYF.

The chain is built from TRBV27 and TRBJ1-1; 7 bases line up with TRBD1. This CDR3 is built from 17 residues. V lost 4 bases and J lost 1; bases outside the gene matches: 12. The V gene's germline CDR1 is MNHEY and CDR2 SMNVEV (reference sequence). As DNA, the CDR3 is TGTGCCAGCAGTTCCGAGCCGACAGGGCCGGGGAACACTGAAGCTTTCTTT. It specifies CASSSEPTGPGNTEAFF.

This sequence joins TRBV5-4 and TRBJ1-4; D remains ambiguous. Trimming took off 2 bases at V and 8 bases at J, with 10 bases between the two ends. CDR1 and CDR2 (germline): SGHNT, YYREEE (reference sequence). The CDR3 has 13 residues. In nucleotides, the CDR3 is TGTGCCAGCAGCTTAGGAAACCCCGAAAAACTGTTTTTT. Protein sequence: CASSLGNPEKLFF.

The sample holds one count of this clone. This rearrangement joins TRBV2 to TRBJ1-1; the D gene is possibly TRBD1 (5 bases). Trimming pared 4 bases from V and 3 bases from J, leaving 15 bases between. CDR1 SNHLY and CDR2 FYNNEI come from the germline V gene. The CDR3 sequence is 15 residues long. DNA for the CDR3: TGTGCCAGCAGTGGGGGGAGGGGAGGGGACACTGAAGCTTTCTTT. This translates into CASSGGRGGDTEAFF.

V gene TRBV6-4 combines with J gene TRBJ2-1, with 8 bases fitting TRBD2. Trimming removed 6 bases from V and 4 bases from J; junction bases left unmatched: 14. The CDR3 is 17 residues long. Germline loops: CDR1 MRHNA, CDR2 SNTAGT. CDR3 nucleotides: TGTGCCAGCAGCCCGGGGAGGGGAGTAGCGGGATACAATGAGCAGTTCTTC. This codes for CASSPGRGVAGYNEQFF.

The gene calls are TRBV12-2 and TRBJ2-1. TRBV12-2 is listed as a pseudogene. This CDR3 is built from 15 residues. CDR3 in amino acids: CASRSGAEGQNEQFF. In nucleotides, the CDR3 is TGTGCAAGTCGGTCCGGGGCCGAAGGGCAGAATGAGCAGTTCTTC.

This clone was detected a few times. The chain employs TRBV5-8 and TRBJ2-6; D not resolved. With 4 bases removed from V and 0 bases from J, the gap between germline ends came to 8 bases. CDR1 SGHTS and CDR2 YDEGEE come from the germline V gene. The CDR3 sequence is 15 residues long. This CDR3 reads CASSRPVSGANVLTF. CDR3 nucleotide sequence: TGTGCCAGCAGCAGGCCCGTCTCTGGGGCCAACGTCCTGACTTTC.

The chain couples TRBV5-8 to TRBJ2-1, with 15 nucleotides matching TRBD2. This CDR3 is 16 amino acids long. The germline V gene encodes CDR1 SGHTS and CDR2 YDEGEE. The V gene end was trimmed by 5 bases and the J gene end by 8 bases; junction bases not matched to a gene: 8. CDR3 sequence (DNA): TGTGCCAGCAGGGAATCCGGGACTAGCGGGAGGCATGAGCAGTTCTTC. It is translated as CASRESGTSGRHEQFF.